These T cell receptor beta chains were read from a single sample in a study of shared clonotypes between healthy human individuals. Method: immunoSEQ multiplex PCR; TCRdb's copy keeps in-frame clones and lacks some. The table has 700,000 or so clones, around 72% seen once. The sequenced material came from memory CD4+ T cells sorted from blood. The receptor source for this set is a woman in her 30s in good health. Each CDR3 is given with its conserved first and last residue. D genes are given only for firm matches. A clone size is listed for some rows: how often the clone was seen (once, few, many), or a class if it is expanded.

J gene: TRBJ1-2; D gene: NA; clone size: NA; V gene: TRBV13; CDR3 protein: CASSSQGVYGYTF; CDR3 DNA: TGTGCCAGCAGCTCACAGGGCGTTTATGGCTACACCTTC
J gene: TRBJ2-2; D gene: TRBD2; clone size: NA; V gene: TRBV19; CDR3 protein: CASTGTTANTGELFF; CDR3 DNA: TGTGCCAGTACCGGGACTACCGCGAACACCGGGGAGCTGTTTTTT
J gene: TRBJ1-2; D gene: TRBD1; clone size: NA; V gene: TRBV28; CDR3 protein: CASTYDRGPYGYTF; CDR3 DNA: TGTGCCAGCACCTATGACAGGGGACCCTATGGCTACACCTTC
J gene: TRBJ1-1; D gene: NA; clone size: NA; V gene: TRBV6-1; CDR3 protein: CASLQGPTEAFF; CDR3 DNA: TGTGCCAGCCTTCAGGGGCCCACTGAAGCTTTCTTT
J gene: TRBJ2-1; D gene: NA; clone size: few; V gene: TRBV6-5; CDR3 protein: CASSTGRSNEQFF; CDR3 DNA: TGTGCCAGCAGTACAGGGCGGAGCAATGAGCAGTTCTTC
J gene: TRBJ2-7; D gene: TRBD1; clone size: NA; V gene: TRBV10-2; CDR3 protein: CASSDANRTGWPYEQYF; CDR3 DNA: TGCGCCAGCAGTGATGCAAACCGGACAGGGTGGCCCTACGAGCAGTACTTC
J gene: TRBJ2-6; D gene: NA; clone size: NA; V gene: TRBV9; CDR3 protein: CASSVHEWAVSGANVLTF; CDR3 DNA: TGTGCCAGCAGCGTCCACGAATGGGCGGTCTCTGGGGCCAACGTCCTGACTTTC
J gene: TRBJ2-1; D gene: NA; clone size: NA; V gene: TRBV18; CDR3 protein: CASSPPGAPANEQFF; CDR3 DNA: TGTGCCAGCTCACCACCCGGGGCCCCAGCCAATGAGCAGTTCTTC
J gene: TRBJ2-5; D gene: NA; clone size: NA; V gene: TRBV11-2; CDR3 protein: CASSLGQSLRLETQYF; CDR3 DNA: TGTGCCAGCAGCTTAGGTCAATCGCTAAGGTTGGAGACCCAGTACTTC
J gene: TRBJ1-1; D gene: NA; clone size: NA; V gene: TRBV4-1; CDR3 protein: CASSPRPGENTEAFF; CDR3 DNA: TGCGCCAGCAGCCCCAGGCCGGGAGAGAACACTGAAGCTTTCTTT
J gene: TRBJ2-3; D gene: NA; clone size: NA; V gene: TRBV11-2; CDR3 protein: CASSLDFSTDTQYF; CDR3 DNA: TGTGCCAGCAGCTTAGATTTTTCCACAGATACGCAGTATTTT
J gene: TRBJ1-5; D gene: NA; clone size: NA; V gene: TRBV6-6; CDR3 protein: CASSGGGGNQPQHF; CDR3 DNA: TGTGCCAGCAGTGGAGGTGGCGGCAATCAGCCCCAGCATTTT
J gene: TRBJ2-7; D gene: TRBD1; clone size: NA; V gene: TRBV6-5; CDR3 protein: CASSDSDRVVNEQYF; CDR3 DNA: TGTGCCAGCTCGGACTCGGACAGGGTCGTCAACGAGCAGTACTTC
J gene: TRBJ2-7; D gene: TRBD2; clone size: NA; V gene: TRBV7-3; CDR3 protein: CASSGGNQNQQYF; CDR3 DNA: TGTGCCTCCTCGGGGGGAAATCAGAACCAGCAGTACTTC
J gene: TRBJ2-7; D gene: NA; clone size: many; V gene: TRBV4-2; CDR3 protein: CASSQGSSSSYEQYF; CDR3 DNA: TGTGCCAGCAGCCAAGGTTCCAGCTCCTCCTACGAGCAGTACTTC
J gene: TRBJ1-2; D gene: NA; clone size: NA; V gene: TRBV5-6; CDR3 protein: CASRPWGGAEVYGYTF; CDR3 DNA: TGTGCCAGCAGACCTTGGGGAGGGGCCGAAGTCTATGGCTACACCTTC
J gene: TRBJ1-3; D gene: TRBD1; clone size: NA; V gene: TRBV15; CDR3 protein: CATSRPDRGNTIYF; CDR3 DNA: TGTGCCACCAGCAGACCGGACAGGGGAAACACCATATATTTT
J gene: TRBJ2-1; D gene: NA; clone size: NA; V gene: TRBV30; CDR3 protein: CAADPGGNEQFF; CDR3 DNA: TGTGCAGCCGATCCTGGGGGCAATGAGCAGTTCTTC
J gene: TRBJ2-2; D gene: TRBD2; clone size: once; V gene: TRBV9; CDR3 protein: CASSVVAGDTGELFF; CDR3 DNA: TGTGCCAGCAGCGTAGTAGCGGGAGACACCGGGGAGCTGTTTTTT
J gene: TRBJ1-5; D gene: NA; clone size: NA; V gene: TRBV28; CDR3 protein: CASSTTVGSNQPQHF; CDR3 DNA: TGTGCCAGCAGTACCACGGTGGGGAGCAATCAGCCCCAGCATTTT
J gene: TRBJ2-1; D gene: NA; clone size: NA; V gene: TRBV2; CDR3 protein: CASRERAASSNNEQFF; CDR3 DNA: TGTGCCAGCAGAGAAAGAGCGGCCTCTTCAAACAATGAGCAGTTCTTC
J gene: TRBJ1-5; D gene: NA; clone size: NA; V gene: TRBV15; CDR3 protein: CATSRAQGINQPQHF; CDR3 DNA: TGTGCCACCAGCAGAGCACAGGGTATCAATCAGCCCCAGCATTTT
J gene: TRBJ1-2; D gene: TRBD1; clone size: NA; V gene: TRBV7-3; CDR3 protein: CATRGNYGYTF; CDR3 DNA: TGTGCCACCAGGGGGAACTATGGCTACACCTTC
J gene: TRBJ2-7; D gene: NA; clone size: NA; V gene: TRBV7-9; CDR3 protein: CASGLRRGNEQYF; CDR3 DNA: TGTGCCAGCGGCCTGAGGAGGGGGAACGAGCAGTACTTC
J gene: TRBJ1-4; D gene: TRBD1; clone size: NA; V gene: TRBV6-5; CDR3 protein: CASSYRGLSSEKLFF; CDR3 DNA: TGTGCCAGCAGTTACAGGGGGCTGAGTAGTGAAAAACTGTTTTTT
J gene: TRBJ2-7; D gene: TRBD1; clone size: few; V gene: TRBV4-1; CDR3 protein: CASSLGQGAAYEQYF; CDR3 DNA: TGCGCCAGCAGCCTGGGACAGGGGGCGGCATACGAGCAGTACTTC
J gene: TRBJ2-7; D gene: TRBD2; clone size: once; V gene: TRBV7-2; CDR3 protein: CASSLEGLAGGRPYEQYF; CDR3 DNA: TGTGCCAGCAGCTTAGAAGGGCTAGCGGGAGGCAGACCCTACGAGCAGTACTTC
J gene: TRBJ2-1; D gene: TRBD2; clone size: once; V gene: TRBV27; CDR3 protein: CASVGLAGSYNEQFF; CDR3 DNA: TGTGCCAGCGTAGGGCTAGCGGGAAGCTACAATGAGCAGTTCTTC
J gene: TRBJ2-1; D gene: TRBD2; clone size: once; V gene: TRBV2; CDR3 protein: CASTGNGRGNEQFF; CDR3 DNA: TGTGCCAGCACCGGGAACGGGAGGGGGAATGAGCAGTTCTTC
J gene: TRBJ2-7; D gene: TRBD1; clone size: NA; V gene: TRBV7-2; CDR3 protein: CASSPRQGAYEQYF; CDR3 DNA: TGTGCCAGCAGCCCGCGACAGGGTGCCTACGAGCAGTACTTC
J gene: TRBJ1-2; D gene: NA; clone size: NA; V gene: TRBV13; CDR3 protein: CASSLFGRVKDGYTF; CDR3 DNA: TGTGCCAGCAGCTTATTCGGCAGGGTGAAGGATGGCTACACCTTC
J gene: TRBJ2-7; D gene: TRBD1; clone size: NA; V gene: TRBV27; CDR3 protein: CASTPLRDRPPYEQYF; CDR3 DNA: TGTGCCAGCACCCCCCTCCGGGACAGGCCACCCTACGAGCAGTACTTC
J gene: TRBJ2-5; D gene: NA; clone size: NA; V gene: TRBV28; CDR3 protein: CASSLEETQYF; CDR3 DNA: TGTGCCAGCAGTTTAGAGGAGACCCAGTACTTC
J gene: TRBJ2-5; D gene: TRBD2; clone size: NA; V gene: TRBV6-5; CDR3 protein: CASSYSLAGAYETQYF; CDR3 DNA: TGTGCCAGCAGTTATTCCCTCGCGGGAGCGTATGAGACCCAGTACTTC
J gene: TRBJ2-3; D gene: TRBD2; clone size: NA; V gene: TRBV14; CDR3 protein: CASSQGSSGSTDTQYF; CDR3 DNA: TGTGCCAGCAGCCAAGGCTCTAGCGGGTCCACAGATACGCAGTATTTT
J gene: TRBJ2-3; D gene: NA; clone size: NA; V gene: TRBV29-1; CDR3 protein: CSVDTGTDTQYF; CDR3 DNA: TGCAGCGTTGACACAGGCACAGATACGCAGTATTTT
J gene: TRBJ1-1; D gene: NA; clone size: few; V gene: TRBV11-2; CDR3 protein: CASSLGVKGEWTVSEAFF; CDR3 DNA: TGTGCCAGCAGCTTAGGGGTAAAAGGGGAATGGACAGTCTCTGAAGCTTTCTTT
J gene: TRBJ2-7; D gene: TRBD1; clone size: NA; V gene: TRBV6-5; CDR3 protein: CASSYSFGQGRYEQYF; CDR3 DNA: TGTGCCAGCAGTTACTCGTTCGGACAGGGTCGGTACGAGCAGTACTTC
J gene: TRBJ2-3; D gene: TRBD2; clone size: NA; V gene: TRBV19; CDR3 protein: CASSMLAGGTSTDTQYF; CDR3 DNA: TGTGCCAGTAGTATGCTAGCGGGAGGTACTAGCACAGATACGCAGTATTTT
J gene: TRBJ1-1; D gene: TRBD1; clone size: NA; V gene: TRBV5-4; CDR3 protein: CASTSRRGQGAAGTEAFF; CDR3 DNA: TGTGCCAGCACCTCCCGAAGGGGACAGGGGGCGGCGGGCACTGAAGCTTTCTTT
J gene: TRBJ2-7; D gene: TRBD1; clone size: NA; V gene: TRBV4-2; CDR3 protein: CASSQGLRDRTYEQYF; CDR3 DNA: TGTGCCAGCAGCCAAGGACTCCGGGACAGGACCTACGAGCAGTACTTC
J gene: TRBJ2-7; D gene: NA; clone size: NA; V gene: TRBV29-1; CDR3 protein: CSVSSRSSYEQYF; CDR3 DNA: TGCAGCGTTTCTTCCCGGAGCTCCTACGAGCAGTACTTC
J gene: TRBJ2-7; D gene: TRBD1; clone size: once; V gene: TRBV2; CDR3 protein: CASRGQGASSYEQYF; CDR3 DNA: TGTGCCAGCAGGGGACAGGGGGCGAGCTCCTACGAGCAGTACTTC
J gene: TRBJ2-1; D gene: NA; clone size: NA; V gene: TRBV5-1; CDR3 protein: CASSGRTDFYNEQFF; CDR3 DNA: TGCGCCAGCAGCGGGAGGACAGACTTTTACAATGAGCAGTTCTTC
J gene: TRBJ2-1; D gene: TRBD1; clone size: NA; V gene: TRBV15; CDR3 protein: CATSRAPGQGEGNEQFF; CDR3 DNA: TGTGCCACCAGCAGGGCCCCCGGACAGGGGGAGGGCAATGAGCAGTTCTTC
J gene: TRBJ2-2; D gene: TRBD2; clone size: few; V gene: TRBV6-6; CDR3 protein: CASSGLAEYTGELFF; CDR3 DNA: TGTGCCAGCAGCGGGCTAGCGGAGTACACCGGGGAGCTGTTTTTT